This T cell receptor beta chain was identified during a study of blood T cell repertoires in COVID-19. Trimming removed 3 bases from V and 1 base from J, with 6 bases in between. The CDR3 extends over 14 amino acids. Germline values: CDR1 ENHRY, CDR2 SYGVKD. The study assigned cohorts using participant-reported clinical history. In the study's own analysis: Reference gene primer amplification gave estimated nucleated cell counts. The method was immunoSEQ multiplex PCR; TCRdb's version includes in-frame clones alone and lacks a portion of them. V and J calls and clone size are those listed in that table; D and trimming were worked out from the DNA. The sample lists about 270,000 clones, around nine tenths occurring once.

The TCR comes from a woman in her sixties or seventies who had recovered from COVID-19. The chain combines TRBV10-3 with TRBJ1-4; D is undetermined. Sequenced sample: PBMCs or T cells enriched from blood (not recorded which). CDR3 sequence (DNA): TGTGCCATCAGTGACCGAGAAACTAATGAAAAACTGTTTTTT. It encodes CAISDRETNEKLFF.